The 17 T cell receptor beta chains below come from one sample, sequenced in a study of blood T cell repertoires in COVID-19 (dated by TCRdb to the early 2020s). Library construction relied on the immunoSEQ multiplex PCR assay. This is the immuneACCESS table as TCRdb keeps it, with only in-frame sequences that have V and J called. A part of the clones is gone; compared with another copy, unresolved V genes explain less than half, and the rest is unexplained. This sample is represented by about 260,000 clones; 75% to 90% of them were singletons. About 4% of the sample comes from the top ten. Material for sequencing was peripheral blood. The receptor set was obtained from a woman in her 40s with acute or convalescent COVID-19.

This chain connects TRBV2 to TRBJ1-5; D possibly corresponds to TRBD1 (5 bases). The CDR3 has 15 amino acids. Germline V lookup: CDR1 SNHLY, CDR2 FYNNEI. V lost 2 bases and J 1 base, leaving 9 bases between the germline ends. CDR3 sequence: CASSEIRASNQPQHF. DNA of the CDR3: TGTGCCAGCAGTGAAATCAGGGCGAGCAATCAGCCCCAGCATTTT.

The V call is TRBV7-7, the J call TRBJ1-6; D is ambiguous. Trimming took off 7 bases at V and 7 bases at J, with 17 bases between the two ends. This CDR3 has 15 amino acids. The germline V gene encodes CDR1 SSHAT and CDR2 FNYEAQ (reference sequence). CDR3 coding DNA: TGTGCCAGCATCCGAGGCGCCCTCTGGAATTCACCCCTCCACTTT. Amino acids: CASIRGALWNSPLHF.

This chain links TRBV5-6 with TRBJ2-3, with D possibly being TRBD1 (6 bases). V lost 4 bases to trimming and J lost 4 bases, with 10 bases between them. Germline-derived CDR1 and CDR2 are SGHDT and YYEEEE. The CDR3 has 13 amino acids. DNA for the CDR3: TGTGCCAGCAGCGATGGACAGCCAGATACGCAGTATTTT. This gives the protein CASSDGQPDTQYF.

The V gene is TRBV3-1 (or the pseudogene TRBV3-2), the J gene TRBJ1-3; D uncertain. CDR1 and CDR2 (germline): LGHDT, YNNKEL (reference sequence). V was trimmed by 1 base and J by 11 bases, leaving 21 bases between them. This CDR3 has 16 amino acids. The CDR3 is CASSQVLIGIQKPIYF. In DNA form, the CDR3 reads TGTGCCAGCAGCCAAGTCTTGATCGGGATACAGAAGCCCATATATTTT.

This clone was counted only a few times. This rearrangement joins TRBV30 to TRBJ1-2, with D uncertain. The CDR3 has 13 amino acids. V lost 4 bases and J 5 bases, leaving 14 bases between the germline ends. The V gene's germline CDR1 is GTSNPN and CDR2 SVGIG (reference sequence). The CDR3 nucleotides read TGTGCCTGGAAACGCGGGGAGTTTTATGGCTACACCTTC. This gives the protein CAWKRGEFYGYTF.

This chain uses TRBV5-1 with TRBJ2-7; 10 nucleotides line up with TRBD2. The CDR3 loop spans 14 amino acids. The germline gives CDR1 SGHRS, CDR2 YFSETQ. The ends lost 4 bases at V and 4 bases at J; junction bases unmatched: 5. In nucleotides, the CDR3 is TGCGCCAGCAGCAGAAGCGGGGGGGCGTACGAGCAGTACGTC. Residues: CASSRSGGAYEQYV.

The chain links TRBV15 to TRBJ2-1; maybe TRBD1 (6 bases). The CDR3 totals 15 residues. Germline CDR1 reads LNHNV; CDR2 reads YYDKDF (reference sequence). The V end was cut by 0 bases, the J end by 4 bases, with 10 bases between. CDR3 nucleotide sequence: TGTGCCACCAGCAGAGATAAGGGGGATTACAATGAGCAGTTCTTC. Amino acids: CATSRDKGDYNEQFF.

The chain uses TRBV9 and TRBJ1-2; possibly TRBD1 for D (6 bases). Deletions cut 4 bases from V and 5 bases from J, with 15 bases between. The CDR3 sequence is 14 residues long. Germline-derived CDR1 and CDR2 are SGDLS and YYNGEE. CDR3 coding DNA: TGTGCCAGCAGCCTTCCGACAGGCCCTTATGGCTACACCTTC. Protein product: CASSLPTGPYGYTF.

The chain combines TRBV27 with TRBJ2-1; 8 bases match TRBD1. This CDR3 is built from 15 residues. Germline V CDR1 and CDR2: MNHEY, SMNVEV (reference sequence). V lost 3 bases to trimming and J lost 3 bases; unmatched junction nucleotides: 4. The DNA of the CDR3 is TGTGCCAGCAGTTTCCGGGACAGGATCTACAATGAGCAGTTCTTC. Amino acid sequence: CASSFRDRIYNEQFF.

The table lists this clone with a few counts. The CDR3 loop is CASSQDLGPTGNTEAFF. CDR3 DNA sequence: TGCGCCAGCAGCCAAGATTTGGGCCCGACAGGGAACACTGAAGCTTTCTTT. The chain is built from TRBV4-1 and TRBJ1-1, with D possibly being TRBD1 (6 bases). V lost 0 bases and J lost 1, with 15 bases in between. Germline-derived CDR1 and CDR2 are MGHRA and YSYEKL. The CDR3 runs to 17 residues.

J is TRBJ2-2 and V is TRBV4-1; TRBD1 aligns across 9 bases. This CDR3 is 17 amino acids long. Trimming removed 4 bases from V and 4 bases from J; junction bases left unmatched: 10. From germline, CDR1 is MGHRA and CDR2 YSYEKL. The CDR3 spells CASSRIPGQGTTGELFF. CDR3 bases: TGCGCCAGCAGCCGAATTCCGGGACAGGGAACCACCGGGGAGCTGTTTTTT.

The chain has TRBV11-2 and TRBJ1-2; 7 bases map to TRBD1. The CDR3 loop spans 13 amino acids. Germline V gives CDR1 SGHAT, CDR2 FQNNGV. Trimming at V came to 3 bases and at J to 5 bases, leaving 3 bases not matched to a gene. In nucleotides, the CDR3 is TGTGCCAGCAGCTTCGGGACAGAATATGGCTACACCTTC. It encodes CASSFGTEYGYTF.

The chain is built from TRBV6-5 and TRBJ1-3, with no clear D. Germline V gene data show CDR1 as MNHEY and CDR2 as SVGAGI. The length of the CDR3 is 13 residues. Trimming left V 7 bases short and J 6 bases short, with 13 bases between. The CDR3 sequence is CASTVGYENTIYF. For the CDR3, the DNA is TGTGCCAGCACCGTCGGTTACGAAAACACCATATATTTT.

The chain links TRBV2 to TRBJ2-5, with D possibly TRBD1 on 5 matching bases. CDR3 length: 15 amino acids. The ends were cut back, 4 bases at V and 0 bases at J, with 12 bases in the middle. Germline V CDR1 and CDR2: SNHLY, FYNNEI. CDR3 loop: CASSADSRYQETQYF. In DNA form, the CDR3 reads TGTGCCAGCAGTGCCGACAGCCGGTACCAAGAGACCCAGTACTTC.

V gene TRBV6-5 combines with J gene TRBJ1-5; TRBD1 is a possible D gene (5 bases). The CDR3 sequence is 15 residues long. Germline values: CDR1 MNHEY, CDR2 SVGAGI. V shed 5 bases and J shed 0 bases, with 11 bases lying between them. The CDR3 nucleotides are TGTGCCAGCAGTAAACAGGTCCATAGCAATCAGCCCCAGCATTTT. Encoded protein: CASSKQVHSNQPQHF.

This clone was seen only a few times. The CDR3 DNA reads as TGTGCCAGTACATGGACAGGGGTGAATTCACCCCTCCACTTT. Amino acid sequence: CASTWTGVNSPLHF. The chain uses TRBV19 and TRBJ1-6; 9 positions match TRBD1. This CDR3 is 14 amino acids long. With V trimmed by 7 bases and J by 7 bases, 5 bases remained unmatched. Germline V gene lookup returns CDR1 LNHDA and CDR2 SQIVND (reference sequence).

The V and J genes are TRBV19 and TRBJ1-1; 8 bases map to TRBD1. CDR3 length: 14 amino acids. CDR1 and CDR2 (germline): LNHDA, SQIVND (reference sequence). V shed 5 bases and J 5 bases; nucleotides not matched to a gene: 7. The CDR3 here is CASSRQGANTEAFF. The CDR3 DNA sequence: TGTGCCAGTAGTCGGCAGGGGGCGAATACTGAAGCTTTCTTT.